Listed here is a single T cell receptor beta chain. Its antigen remains unknown. After removal of 3 bases from V and 7 bases from J, the junction contained 6 bases not matched to a gene. The germline V gene has CDR1 DFQATT and CDR2 SNEGSKA (reference sequence). The CDR3 runs 14 residues. The data were obtained in a study of human T cells and chemical hapten exposure. In the study overall: Small pooled library volume differences chiefly drove per-sample TCR yield variation. Findings and limits, study-wide: Alopecia was present in the donors, so their immune response may differ from healthy people's.

A single record per CDR3 protein comes from TCRdb applying MiXCR to the RACE reads. The data contain 150,000 to 200,000 distinct CDR3 sequences, roughly 15% of them singletons. Indicated time point: patch test 1, 2 weeks after DPC sensitization. The treatment: therapeutic diphenylcyclopropenone sensitization with weekly scalp DPC. This clonotype was sampled from a woman aged 25 to 45 with alopecia areata. Some clones in this sample may be carry-over from other donors' samples. J is TRBJ2-1 and V is TRBV20-1, with 10 bases aligning to TRBD1. The sequences come from whole blood, collected in connection with sensitization to the hapten diphenylcyclopropenone (DPC). CDR3 sequence reads: CSARRDRGGNEQFF. CDR3 nucleotides: TGCAGTGCTAGGAGGGACAGGGGTGGGAATGAGCAGTTCTTC.